The rows below give T cell receptor beta chains drawn from one sample of a study of CD8 T cells in ankylosing spondylitis. TCRdb recomputed calls from the 5' RACE reads with MiXCR, one row per CDR3 protein. The sample includes around 33,000 distinct CDR3 sequences, more than 5.5% seen only once; the top ten take over 9.5%. Source material: blood, either unsorted or a sorted T cell fraction (not recorded which). The receptors stem from a male donor with ankylosing spondylitis or in good health (not recorded which). Both conserved end residues are part of each CDR3. Clone size is shown for a subset of rows, as once, few, many or a class of expanded clone.

size,V,CDR3
many,TRBV20-1,CSASTEQETQYF
many,TRBV29-1,CSVDPSGSTDTQYF
few,TRBV20-1,CSASHGQGSYEQYF
many,TRBV4-1,CASSHTRTNEQYF
many,TRBV7-6,CASSSLRGTNYEQYF
medium-sized,TRBV20-1,CSASTDTQYF
many,TRBV5-4,CASSFPGGRTEAFF
.,TRBV7-8,CASSPAGTANSPLHF
.,TRBV28,CATQGTWAPNTGELFF
many,TRBV10-3,CAISGQNSYEQYF
many,TRBV14,CASSPHRGQAGGPGEQFF
.,TRBV29-1,CSVREAGELFF
many,TRBV12-3/TRBV12-4,CASSPSGGLFPLNTEAFF
many,TRBV20-1,CSATGPGGRTDTQYF
many,TRBV24-1,CATSEATSGTYNEQFF
.,TRBV29-1,CSAGGTGNKKLFF
many,TRBV5-1,CASSLASDTATEAFF
.,TRBV18,CASSQSQDRSSYEQYF
many,TRBV12-3/TRBV12-4,CASSFEQGAGREGELFF
many,TRBV3-1,CASSRGGGYEQYF
few,TRBV12-3/TRBV12-4,CASSSEGRYTEAFF
many,TRBV5-1,CASSLGRAQETQYF
many,TRBV3-1,CASSLRDRNTEAFF
many,TRBV27,CASSLAGTGGYEQYF
many,TRBV5-1,CASSPARDSSYEQYF
many,TRBV5-1,CASSLESRVDEQFF
many,TRBV3-1,CASSMIPSSYNEQFF
many,TRBV10-3,CATGGQGTTGELFF
many,TRBV20-1,CSARKTSGSTDTQYF
medium-sized,TRBV5-1,CASRMSEGGRSYEQYF
many,TRBV6-5,CASREDGGTYNEQFF